This T cell receptor (beta chain) was retrieved from a study of Ad26.COV2.S vaccination and SARS-CoV-2 variants (dated by TCRdb to about 2021). Regarding the study in general: Donors in the vaccine arm were drawn from COV1001, a multicentre, randomized, double-blind, placebo-controlled phase I-IIa trial testing Ad26.COV2.S in healthy adults. Blinding of investigators to trial group allocation was maintained during experiments and outcome assessment. Dosing of Ad26.COV2.S was intramuscular, at either 5x10^10 or 1x10^11 viral particles, delivered as one shot or as two shots spaced 56 days apart. Participants in the trial were split at random into five groups of five each, receiving low-dose or high-dose Ad26.COV2.S once or twice, or else placebo on both occasions. The TCR-sequenced set comprised around 30 samples: around 20 Ad26.COV2.S vaccine recipients, 5 placebo recipients and 8 SARS-CoV-2 convalescent individuals. Sequencing of the TCRbeta repertoire served to evaluate the specificity and breadth of SARS-CoV-2-reactive T cell receptors following Ad26.COV2.S vaccination.

The immunoSEQ Assay was used to sequence TCRbeta CDR3 regions. After extraction, genomic DNA underwent amplification by bias-controlled multiplex PCR, followed by high-throughput sequencing. For the original study's pipeline: Collapsing and filtering of sequences were performed to quantify the absolute abundance of each unique TCRbeta CDR3 region. T cell fraction was estimated by normalizing TCRbeta template counts to usable DNA, with usable DNA measured through amplification of reference genes found in all nucleated cells. Repertoire TCRs were annotated as SARS-CoV-2-specific by exact matching of V gene, CDR3 amino acid sequence and J gene to a known reactive TCR set. The reference SARS-CoV-2 TCR set came from MIRA and was filtered for enrichment in COVID-19-positive ImmuneCODE repertoires, removing public or cross-reactive TCRs. Drawing on the MIRA antigens, annotated TCRs were analysed further at the level of specific ORF or position within ORF. Breadth was defined as annotated unique rearrangements over total unique productive rearrangements; depth was the summed frequency of those rearrangements. TCR breadth was compared between groups using two-sided Wilcoxon rank-sum tests. TCRdb stores this immuneACCESS table with in-frame sequences only. Part of the clones is absent; in the studies checked, under half of the shortfall reflects unresolved V genes, and no reason is known for the rest. V and J calls and clone size are copied from that table; D and trimming were computed from the DNA. For this sample the table gives around 400,000 clones, of which around nine tenths were detected only once. The ten top clones hold about 12% of the sample.

The treatment or condition label, read with the paper, signifies: about 20 received Ad26.COV2.S at low or high dose, single or two shots; roughly 5 received placebo; per-sample allocation not given. Repertoires of vaccine and placebo recipients were sequenced from samples collected on day 63 after the first injection. In Cohort 1b, 25 adults aged 18-55 years were enrolled at a single site in Boston, USA, between 29 July and 7 August 2020. Ad26.COV2.S was a replication-incompetent adenovirus type 26 vector that expressed a prefusion-stabilized SARS-CoV-2 spike protein derived from the original Wuhan strain. With regard to this clone: Its antigen is unknown. One base away there is no much larger clone; base qualities are not given.

CDR3 length: 15 amino acids, cysteine to phenylalanine. Here the CDR3 DNA is all that survives: 45 bases in frame from base 1. The V and J ends are trimmed by 1 base and 3 bases, leaving 13 bases between them. In the germline V gene (reference sequence), CDR1 corresponds to LNHDA and CDR2 to SQIVND. The paper's findings and limits, for the study overall: The study lacked the statistical power to compare responses across vaccine doses or regimens. Compared with placebo recipients, Ad26.COV2.S recipients showed higher spike-specific TCR breadth (P = 0.0014). After vaccination, spike-specific CD8+ and CD4+ T cell responses were reported to show substantial breadth. Comparable non-spike TCR breadth was observed between vaccine and placebo recipients, consistent with only spike being contained in the vaccine. The authors noted that the TCR breadth and depth analyses may have underestimated total T cell responses.

This TCR came from a person between 18 and 60 years old who received the Ad26.COV2.S COVID-19 vaccine or a placebo. The source material was peripheral blood, sampled in a trial of Ad26.COV2.S vaccine versus placebo. The chain couples TRBV19 to TRBJ2-7; the D gene is possibly TRBD2, with 5 bases matching. The bases are TGTGCCAGTAGTATAGGTAGCGCCTCCGACTACGAGCAGTACTTC. The encoded protein is CASSIGSASDYEQYF.